Listed below are T cell receptor beta chains from one sample, sequenced in a study of Ad26.COV2.S vaccination and SARS-CoV-2 variants. Sequencing was performed with immunoSEQ multiplex PCR; in TCRdb, only in-frame clones are kept and a portion is missing. The table lists 500,000 or so clones, approximately 88% of them singletons. The sequenced sample was peripheral blood, obtained in a trial of Ad26.COV2.S vaccine versus placebo. Receptors originate from a person aged 18 to 59 who received the Ad26.COV2.S COVID-19 vaccine or a placebo. Both conserved end residues are part of each CDR3. Fields, in order: CDR3 length, D gene, clone size, J gene, V gene, CDR3 DNA, CDR3 protein. D genes are given only for firm matches. The size entry is marked missing in some rows and otherwise reads once, few, many or a size class.

cdr3_length: 13
d_call: .
clone_size: .
j_call: TRBJ1-2
v_call: TRBV12-3/TRBV12-4
cdr3_nt: TGTGCCAGCAGTCCCACAGGGAACTATGGCTACACCTTC
cdr3_aa: CASSPTGNYGYTF

cdr3_length: 15
d_call: TRBD2
clone_size: .
j_call: TRBJ2-5
v_call: TRBV25-1
cdr3_nt: TGTGCCAGCGGACTAGCAGGAGCTTACCAAGAGACCCAGTACTTC
cdr3_aa: CASGLAGAYQETQYF

cdr3_length: 15
d_call: .
clone_size: .
j_call: TRBJ2-1
v_call: TRBV29-1
cdr3_nt: TGCAGCGTTGAACCTGTGGCGGGAAGCTACAATGAGCAGTTCTTC
cdr3_aa: CSVEPVAGSYNEQFF

cdr3_length: 11
d_call: .
clone_size: .
j_call: TRBJ2-3
v_call: TRBV20-1
cdr3_nt: TGCAGTGCTTGGCTGCGGGATACGCAGTATTTT
cdr3_aa: CSAWLRDTQYF

cdr3_length: 13
d_call: .
clone_size: few
j_call: TRBJ1-2
v_call: TRBV15
cdr3_nt: TGTGCCACCAGCAGGGACAGAGACTATGGCTACACCTTC
cdr3_aa: CATSRDRDYGYTF

cdr3_length: 15
d_call: TRBD1
clone_size: .
j_call: TRBJ1-5
v_call: TRBV6-2/TRBV6-3
cdr3_nt: TGTGCCAGCAGTTACCAAACAGGGGGCAATCAGCCCCAGCATTTT
cdr3_aa: CASSYQTGGNQPQHF

cdr3_length: 14
d_call: .
clone_size: .
j_call: TRBJ1-6
v_call: TRBV5-1
cdr3_nt: TGCGCCAGCAGCCCAGCGCGCGGGAATTCACCCCTCCACTTT
cdr3_aa: CASSPARGNSPLHF

cdr3_length: 14
d_call: .
clone_size: .
j_call: TRBJ2-7
v_call: TRBV18
cdr3_nt: TGTGCCAGCTCACCCAGTGCCAGCAACTACGAGCAGTACTTC
cdr3_aa: CASSPSASNYEQYF

cdr3_length: 12
d_call: .
clone_size: .
j_call: TRBJ1-1
v_call: TRBV11-2
cdr3_nt: TGTGCCAGCAGCCCTAGGGTGCCTGAAGCTTTCTTT
cdr3_aa: CASSPRVPEAFF

cdr3_length: 17
d_call: .
clone_size: .
j_call: TRBJ2-7
v_call: TRBV6-2/TRBV6-3
cdr3_nt: TGTGCCAGCAGCCAAACAGGGCTCGCCCCGAGCTCCTACGAGCAGTACTTC
cdr3_aa: CASSQTGLAPSSYEQYF

cdr3_length: 16
d_call: TRBD1
clone_size: few
j_call: TRBJ2-7
v_call: TRBV6-2/TRBV6-3
cdr3_nt: TGTGCCAGCAGCCCTCTCCTAACGGGACAGGGAGGCGAGCAGTACTTC
cdr3_aa: CASSPLLTGQGGEQYF

cdr3_length: 14
d_call: .
clone_size: .
j_call: TRBJ2-7
v_call: TRBV18
cdr3_nt: TGTGCCAGCTCACCAGGGACACAGACCTACGAGCAGTACTTC
cdr3_aa: CASSPGTQTYEQYF

cdr3_length: 16
d_call: TRBD1
clone_size: .
j_call: TRBJ1-6
v_call: TRBV27
cdr3_nt: TGTGCCAGCAGTTCGGAAGACAGGGGGCGCAATTCACCCCTCCACTTT
cdr3_aa: CASSSEDRGRNSPLHF

cdr3_length: 14
d_call: .
clone_size: .
j_call: TRBJ2-2
v_call: TRBV18
cdr3_nt: TGTGCCAGCTCACCAAGGGGATTGGTCGGGGAGCTGTTTTTT
cdr3_aa: CASSPRGLVGELFF

cdr3_length: 14
d_call: .
clone_size: .
j_call: TRBJ1-1
v_call: TRBV13
cdr3_nt: TGTGCCAGCAGCTTAGGGGTAATCGACGCTGAAGCTTTCTTT
cdr3_aa: CASSLGVIDAEAFF

cdr3_length: 15
d_call: .
clone_size: .
j_call: TRBJ2-1
v_call: TRBV6-4
cdr3_nt: TGTGCCAGCAGTCAGGAGACAGACTCCTACAATGAGCAGTTCTTC
cdr3_aa: CASSQETDSYNEQFF

cdr3_length: 15
d_call: .
clone_size: .
j_call: TRBJ2-2
v_call: TRBV15
cdr3_nt: TGTGCCACCAAATTGGACAGAGCGAACACCGGGGAGCTGTTTTTT
cdr3_aa: CATKLDRANTGELFF

cdr3_length: 13
d_call: .
clone_size: .
j_call: TRBJ2-2
v_call: TRBV27
cdr3_nt: TGTGCCAGCAGCCGGGACTCGTCCGGGGAGCTGTTTTTT
cdr3_aa: CASSRDSSGELFF

cdr3_length: 17
d_call: .
clone_size: .
j_call: TRBJ1-4
v_call: TRBV7-6
cdr3_nt: TGTGCCAGCAGCTTACAAGTCGGACGGGGCGGGAGTGAAAAACTGTTTTTT
cdr3_aa: CASSLQVGRGGSEKLFF

cdr3_length: 11
d_call: .
clone_size: .
j_call: TRBJ2-1
v_call: TRBV20-1
cdr3_nt: TGCAGTGCTAGCTTGGATAATGAGCAGTTCTTC
cdr3_aa: CSASLDNEQFF